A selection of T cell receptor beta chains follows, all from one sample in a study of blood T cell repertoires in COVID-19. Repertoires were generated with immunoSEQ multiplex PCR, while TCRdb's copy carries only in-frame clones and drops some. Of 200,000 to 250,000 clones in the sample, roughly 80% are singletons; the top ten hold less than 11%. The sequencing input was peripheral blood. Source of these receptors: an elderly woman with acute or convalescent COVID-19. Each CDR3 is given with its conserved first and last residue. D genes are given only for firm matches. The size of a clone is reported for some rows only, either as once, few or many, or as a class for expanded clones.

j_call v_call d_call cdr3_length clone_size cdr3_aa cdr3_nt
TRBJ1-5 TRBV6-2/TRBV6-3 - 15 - CASSWGGGSNQPQHF TGTGCCAGCAGTTGGGGAGGTGGTAGCAATCAGCCCCAGCATTTT
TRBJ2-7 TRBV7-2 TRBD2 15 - CASSYTSGGAYEQYF TGTGCCAGCAGCTATACTAGCGGGGGGGCCTACGAGCAGTACTTC
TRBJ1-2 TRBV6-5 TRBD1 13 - CASRGTGNYGYTF TGTGCCAGCAGGGGGACAGGGAACTATGGCTACACCTTC
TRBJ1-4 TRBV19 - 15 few CASSMRGQLNEKLFF TGTGCCAGTAGTATGAGAGGTCAGCTTAATGAAAAACTGTTTTTT
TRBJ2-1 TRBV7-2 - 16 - CASSLAEGSSYNEQFF TGTGCCAGCAGCTTAGCCGAGGGTAGCTCCTACAATGAGCAGTTCTTC
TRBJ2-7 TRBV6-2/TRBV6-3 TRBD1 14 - CASSSGQGLYEQYF TGTGCCAGCAGTTCCGGACAGGGGCTCTACGAGCAGTACTTC
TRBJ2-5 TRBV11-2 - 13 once CASSLAVQETQYF TGTGCCAGCAGCTTAGCAGTTCAAGAGACCCAGTACTTC
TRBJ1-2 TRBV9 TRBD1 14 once CASSKPGQGYQNTF TGTGCCAGCAGCAAACCGGGACAGGGGTATCAGAACACCTTC
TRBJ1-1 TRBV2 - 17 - CASSEFHGNAAATEAFF TGTGCCAGCAGTGAATTCCACGGGAACGCGGCAGCCACTGAAGCTTTCTTT
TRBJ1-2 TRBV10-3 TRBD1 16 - CAISVQGTGADYGYTF TGTGCCATCAGTGTACAGGGGACAGGGGCCGACTATGGCTACACCTTC
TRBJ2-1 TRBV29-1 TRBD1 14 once CSVEKDRVSNEQFF TGCAGCGTTGAAAAGGACAGGGTGTCGAATGAGCAGTTCTTC
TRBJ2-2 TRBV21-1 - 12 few CASTPRTGELFF TGTGCCAGCACTCCCCGCACCGGGGAGCTGTTTTTT
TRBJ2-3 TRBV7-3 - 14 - CASSLNGSPDTQYF TGTGCCAGCAGCTTAAACGGGAGTCCAGATACGCAGTATTTT
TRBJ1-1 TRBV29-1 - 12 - CSVLNQGTEAFF TGCAGCGTTTTAAATCAGGGGACTGAAGCTTTCTTT
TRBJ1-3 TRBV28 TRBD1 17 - CASSSQQGSLSGNTIYF TGTGCCAGCAGTTCGCAACAGGGGTCCCTCTCTGGAAACACCATATATTTT
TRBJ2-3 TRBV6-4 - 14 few CASSRDSSTDTQYF TGTGCCAGCAGTCGGGACTCTAGCACAGATACGCAGTATTTT
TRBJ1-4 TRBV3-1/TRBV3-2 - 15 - CASSQSRGSNEKLFF TGTGCCAGCAGCCAGAGCAGGGGTTCTAATGAAAAACTGTTTTTT
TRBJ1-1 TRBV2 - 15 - CASSALRLENTEAFF TGTGCCAGCAGTGCCCTTCGACTGGAGAACACTGAAGCTTTCTTT
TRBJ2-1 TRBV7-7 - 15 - CASSLESLAFSEQFF TGTGCTAGCAGCTTAGAATCCCTAGCGTTCAGTGAGCAGTTCTTC
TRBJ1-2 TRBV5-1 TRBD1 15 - CASSLLQGANYGYTF TGCGCCAGCAGCTTGTTACAGGGGGCGAACTATGGCTACACCTTC
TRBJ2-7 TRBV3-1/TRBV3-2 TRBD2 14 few CASTLAGGTYEQYF TGTGCCAGCACTCTAGCGGGAGGGACCTACGAGCAGTACTTC
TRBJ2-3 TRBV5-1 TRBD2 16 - CASSLEVGRAPDTQYF TGCGCCAGCAGCTTGGAGGTCGGGAGGGCCCCAGATACGCAGTATTTT
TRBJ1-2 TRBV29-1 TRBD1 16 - CSVEDGRTGGYGGYTF TGCAGCGTTGAAGATGGGAGGACAGGGGGCTATGGTGGCTACACCTTC
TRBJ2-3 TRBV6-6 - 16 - CASRGSRTSEADTQYF TGTGCCAGCAGGGGATCCCGGACATCTGAGGCAGATACGCAGTATTTT
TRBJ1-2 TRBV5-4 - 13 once CASSEDTLGGYTF TGTGCCAGCAGCGAGGACACCCTTGGTGGCTACACCTTC
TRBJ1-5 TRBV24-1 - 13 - CATSALTGGPQHF TGTGCCACCAGTGCCTTGACCGGGGGGCCCCAGCATTTT
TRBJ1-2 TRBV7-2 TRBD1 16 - CASSLPDRERMIGYTF TGTGCCAGCAGCTTACCGGACAGGGAAAGGATGATTGGCTACACCTTC
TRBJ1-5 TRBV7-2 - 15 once CASSLGGVSNQPQHF TGTGCCAGCAGCTTAGGGGGGGTGAGCAATCAGCCCCAGCATTTT
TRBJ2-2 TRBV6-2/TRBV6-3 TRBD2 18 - CASSPGLAGESNTGELFF TGTGCCAGCAGTCCCGGACTAGCGGGGGAGTCGAACACCGGGGAGCTGTTTTTT
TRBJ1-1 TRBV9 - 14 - CASSPGQMNTEAFF TGTGCCAGCAGCCCTGGACAGATGAACACTGAAGCTTTCTTT
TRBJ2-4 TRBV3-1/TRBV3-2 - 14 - CASSIRGAKNIQYF TGTGCCAGCAGCATCCGGGGAGCCAAAAACATTCAGTACTTC
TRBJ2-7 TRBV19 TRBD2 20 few CASSMPLGTSGRSSSYEQYF TGTGCCAGTAGTATGCCCCTCGGGACTAGCGGGAGGTCCAGCTCCTACGAGCAGTACTTC
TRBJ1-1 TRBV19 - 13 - CASSAQGNTEAFF TGTGCCAGTAGCGCGCAGGGGAACACTGAAGCTTTCTTT
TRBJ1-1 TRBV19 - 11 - CASSILTEAFF TGTGCCAGTAGTATCCTAACTGAAGCTTTCTTT
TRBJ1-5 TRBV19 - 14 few CASSSQISNQPQHF TGTGCCAGTAGTAGTCAGATTAGCAATCAGCCCCAGCATTTT
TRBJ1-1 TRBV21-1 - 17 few CASSNRPRTGPNTEAFF TGTGCCAGCAGCAACCGCCCTAGGACAGGTCCGAACACTGAAGCTTTCTTT
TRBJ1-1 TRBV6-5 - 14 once CASSYPTGNTEAFF TGTGCCAGCAGTTACCCCACCGGGAACACTGAAGCTTTCTTT
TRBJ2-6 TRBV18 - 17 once CASSVQGPTSGANVLTF TGTGCCAGCTCAGTACAGGGCCCAACCTCTGGGGCCAACGTCCTGACTTTC
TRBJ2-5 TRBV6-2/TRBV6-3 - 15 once CASSFRQVVKETQYF TGTGCCAGCAGTTTTCGACAGGTCGTTAAAGAGACCCAGTACTTC
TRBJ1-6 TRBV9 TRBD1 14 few CASSVDRPGGPLHF TGTGCCAGCAGCGTGGACAGGCCCGGGGGACCCCTCCACTTT
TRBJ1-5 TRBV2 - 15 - CASSGAGVSNQPQHF TGTGCCAGCAGTGGGGCAGGGGTTAGCAATCAGCCCCAGCATTTT
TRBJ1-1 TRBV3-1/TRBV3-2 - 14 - CASRSRDLVTEAFF TGTGCCAGCAGGAGCAGGGATCTGGTCACTGAAGCTTTCTTT
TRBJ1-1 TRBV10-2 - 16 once CASSEQQGRKNTEAFF TGCGCCAGCAGTGAGCAGCAGGGGAGAAAAAACACTGAAGCTTTCTTT
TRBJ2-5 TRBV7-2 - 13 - CASSFGGSETQYF TGTGCCAGCAGCTTTGGGGGGAGCGAGACCCAGTACTTC
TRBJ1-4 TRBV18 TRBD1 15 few CASSPRQGSYEKLFF TGTGCCAGCTCACCACGACAGGGGTCCTATGAAAAACTGTTTTTT
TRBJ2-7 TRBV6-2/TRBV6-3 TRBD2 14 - CASSSTSGGWKQYF TGTGCCAGCAGCTCTACTAGCGGGGGTTGGAAGCAGTACTTC
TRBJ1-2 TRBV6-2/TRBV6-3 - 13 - CASSYSGVYGYTF TGTGCCAGCAGTTACTCGGGCGTCTATGGCTACACCTTC
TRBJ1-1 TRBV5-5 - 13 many CASSFTGETEAFF TGTGCCAGCAGCTTTACGGGAGAGACTGAAGCTTTCTTT
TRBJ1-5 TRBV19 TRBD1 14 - CASSMGTGGQPQHF TGTGCCAGTAGTATGGGGACAGGAGGTCAGCCCCAGCATTTT
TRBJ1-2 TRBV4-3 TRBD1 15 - CASSPNRGHNYGYTF TGCGCCAGCAGCCCCAACAGGGGCCATAACTATGGCTACACCTTC
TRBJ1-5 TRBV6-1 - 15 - CASSEDPGHWQPQHF TGTGCCAGCAGTGAGGATCCGGGACATTGGCAGCCCCAGCATTTT
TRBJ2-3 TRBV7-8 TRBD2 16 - CASSLSDAGGTDTQYF TGTGCCAGCAGCTTATCCGATGCGGGGGGCACAGATACGCAGTATTTT
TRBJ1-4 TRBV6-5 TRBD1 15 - CASSAIRDSFEKLFF TGTGCCAGCAGCGCTATCAGGGACAGTTTTGAAAAACTGTTTTTT